These 16 T cell receptor beta chains originate from one sample sequenced in a study of T-cell memory formation after mild COVID-19. MiXCR, run by TCRdb on the 5' RACE reads, gives a single entry per CDR3 protein. The top ten clones hold roughly 24% of a sample with 150,000 or so distinct CDR3 sequences, roughly a quarter of them seen once. The sequenced sample was PBMCs or a T cell subset sorted from them (not recorded which). These receptors originate from an adult woman who had mild COVID-19 (a few samples of this study predate the infection). Cell type and time point are not known.

This rearrangement joins TRBV6-1 to TRBJ2-1; 7 nucleotides agree with TRBD2. CDR3 length: 15 amino acids. The trim removed 5 bases at V and 2 bases at J, leaving 6 bases unmatched. CDR1 is MNHNS and CDR2 is SASEGT in the germline V gene. The CDR3 region is CASSQLAVTYNEQFF. The CDR3 DNA reads TGTGCCAGCAGTCAGCTAGCGGTCACCTACAATGAGCAGTTCTTC.

This clonotype is labeled as medium-sized. The chain combines TRBV28 with TRBJ2-1; 9 bases are shared with TRBD1. The CDR3 has 14 residues. The V segment lost 6 bases and the J segment 10 bases; nucleotides outside the gene matches: 10. Germline V gene sequence: CDR1 MDHEN, CDR2 SYDVKM. The CDR3 sequence: CASSPGTGFFEQFF. The CDR3 region has the DNA TGTGCCAGCAGCCCCGGGACAGGGTTTTTCGAGCAGTTCTTC.

This clonotype has only one observation. The chain uses TRBV29-1 and TRBJ2-7; 7 bases line up with TRBD1. From germline, CDR1 is SQVTM and CDR2 ANQGSEA. The CDR3 runs 13 residues. Trimming at V came to 3 bases and at J to 4 bases, leaving 6 bases not matched to a gene. DNA for the CDR3: TGCAGCGTTGAGTCCGGGACAGAATACGAGCAGTACTTC. It encodes CSVESGTEYEQYF.

The V and J genes are TRBV6-5 and TRBJ1-2; D remains unclear. Looked up from germline, CDR1 is MNHEY and CDR2 is SVGAGI. The CDR3 extends over 13 amino acids. Deletions cut 3 bases from V and 8 bases from J, with 13 bases between. The CDR3 sequence is CASSYFPSGGYTF. The CDR3 region has the DNA TGTGCCAGCAGTTATTTCCCGTCCGGCGGCTACACCTTC.

This chain joins TRBV3-1 and TRBJ2-5; 10 nucleotides match TRBD2. Germline loops: CDR1 LGHDT, CDR2 YNNKEL (reference sequence). The CDR3 has 17 residues. V lost 5 bases to trimming and J lost 2 bases; unmatched junction nucleotides: 11. Here the CDR3 reads CASSSTSTSGFQETQYF. In DNA form, the CDR3 reads TGTGCCAGCAGCTCAACTTCGACTAGCGGGTTTCAAGAGACCCAGTACTTC.

This clonotype was seen more than once but under ten times. The V call is TRBV5-6, the J call TRBJ2-3, with D tentatively TRBD1 or TRBD2 (5 bases each). The CDR3 spans 13 residues. Germline V gives CDR1 SGHDT, CDR2 YYEEEE. V lost 4 bases and J lost 4, with 10 bases in between. The CDR3 nucleotides read TGTGCCAGCAGCCCCGGGACCGCAGATACGCAGTATTTT. This encodes CASSPGTADTQYF.

The table lists this clonotype with a few counts. Here the CDR3 reads CASSQTVEMNTEAFF. The CDR3 DNA is TGTGCCAGCAGCCAAACGGTTGAGATGAACACTGAAGCTTTCTTT. The V and J genes are TRBV14 and TRBJ1-1; D call uncertain. This CDR3 contains 15 residues. Trimming removed 2 bases at V and 0 bases at J, with 10 bases between. The germline gives CDR1 SGHDN, CDR2 FVKESK.

The chain has TRBV28 and TRBJ2-7; 10 bases fit TRBD1. This CDR3 has 14 residues. Unmatched junction bases numbered 8, after V lost 6 bases and J lost 6 bases. The V gene's germline CDR1 is MDHEN and CDR2 SYDVKM. CDR3 protein: CASSWTGGAPEQYF. The CDR3 DNA reads TGTGCCAGCAGCTGGACAGGGGGGGCTCCCGAGCAGTACTTC.

This clonotype was counted between two and nine times. J is TRBJ2-7 and V is TRBV27; maybe TRBD1 (6 bases). Germline V CDR1 and CDR2: MNHEY, SMNVEV (reference sequence). V lost 5 bases, J lost 6 bases, and 14 bases lay in between. The CDR3 is made up of 13 amino acids. The CDR3 DNA sequence: TGTGCCAGCAGTCCACTGGGGGCAGGCGAGCAGTACTTC. Protein sequence: CASSPLGAGEQYF.

J is TRBJ2-3 and V is TRBV7-8, with TRBD2 matching over 12 bases. Trimming took 5 bases from V and 2 from J; bases not matched to a gene: 11. Per germline, CDR1 SGHVS and CDR2 FQNEAQ. The CDR3 covers 18 residues. CDR3 amino acids: CASSRTYTSGRYTDTQYF. The DNA for the CDR3 is TGTGCCAGCAGCCGAACTTATACTAGCGGGAGGTACACAGATACGCAGTATTTT. The whole variable domain, remainder taken from reference TRBV7-8 and TRBJ2-3, is GAGVSQSPRYKVAKRGQDVALRCDPISGHVSLFWYQQALGQGPEFLTYFQNEAQLDKSGLPSDRFFAERPEGSVSTLKIQRTQQEDSAVYLCASSRTYTSGRYTDTQYFGPGTRLTVL.

This chain uses TRBV12-3 or TRBV12-4 with TRBJ2-1; weak D call: TRBD1 (6 bases). The CDR3 sequence is 19 residues long. Trimming left V 6 bases short and J 3 bases short, with 27 bases between. CDR3 nucleotides: TGTGCCAGCAGGGACACCACAAACCCACAGGGTGGGCTCTACAATGAGCAGTTCTTC. Amino acid sequence: CASRDTTNPQGGLYNEQFF.

The chain carries TRBV24-1 and TRBJ2-2, with unresolved D. This CDR3 has 15 amino acids. Trimming stripped 3 bases from V and 2 bases from J, with 9 bases between. CDR1 is KGHDR, CDR2 SFDVKD, per germline. Here the CDR3 reads CATSDGLANTGELFF. CDR3 nucleotide sequence: TGTGCCACCAGTGATGGGTTAGCCAACACCGGGGAGCTGTTTTTT.

This clonotype came up once. The chain employs TRBV28 and TRBJ2-5; 9 bases match TRBD1. The germline V gene has CDR1 MDHEN and CDR2 SYDVKM. CDR3 length equals 15 residues. J lost 5 bases, V lost 4 bases, and 8 bases had no gene match. The CDR3 DNA is TGTGCCAGCAGTTCCCGGGACAGGGTTACCGAGACCCAGTACTTC. The encoded protein is CASSSRDRVTETQYF.

In this sample, this clonotype turned up a few times. The rearrangement uses TRBV6-2 or TRBV6-3 and TRBJ2-7; D may be TRBD2 (5 bases). V was trimmed by 2 bases and J by 5 bases, leaving 13 bases between them. CDR1 and CDR2 (germline): MNHEY, SVGEGT. The CDR3 has 14 residues. CDR3 region: CASSYHGLTNEQYF. The CDR3 DNA reads as TGTGCCAGCAGTTACCACGGACTTACCAACGAGCAGTACTTC.

The sample holds a few counts of this clonotype. The rearrangement uses TRBV7-9 and TRBJ2-5; D gene unclear. The length of the CDR3 is 11 residues. Trimming removed 2 bases at V and 4 bases at J, with 2 bases between. Germline CDR1 and CDR2: SEHNR and FQNEAQ (reference sequence). In nucleotides, the CDR3 is TGTGCCAGCAGCTTACCAGAGACCCAGTACTTC. This encodes CASSLPETQYF. Full variable domain (missing parts from reference TRBV7-9 and TRBJ2-5): DTGVSQNPRHKITKRGQNVTFRCDPISEHNRLYWYRQTLGQGPEFLTYFQNEAQLEKSRLLSDRFSAERPKGSFSTLEIQRTEQGDSAMYLCASSLPETQYFGPGTRLLVL.

CDR3: CASSLVGGDQPQHF. The DNA of the CDR3 is TGTGCCAGCAGCTTAGTCGGGGGTGATCAGCCCCAGCATTTT. The chain is built from TRBV7-9 and TRBJ1-5; perhaps TRBD1 as D (5 bases). Germline assignment: CDR1 SEHNR and CDR2 FQNEAQ (reference sequence). Trimming cost V 1 base and J 5 bases, with 9 bases left between them. This CDR3 comprises 14 residues. Complete variable domain (other parts from reference TRBV7-9 and TRBJ1-5): DTGVSQNPRHKITKRGQNVTFRCDPISEHNRLYWYRQTLGQGPEFLTYFQNEAQLEKSRLLSDRFSAERPKGSFSTLEIQRTEQGDSAMYLCASSLVGGDQPQHFGDGTRLSIL.